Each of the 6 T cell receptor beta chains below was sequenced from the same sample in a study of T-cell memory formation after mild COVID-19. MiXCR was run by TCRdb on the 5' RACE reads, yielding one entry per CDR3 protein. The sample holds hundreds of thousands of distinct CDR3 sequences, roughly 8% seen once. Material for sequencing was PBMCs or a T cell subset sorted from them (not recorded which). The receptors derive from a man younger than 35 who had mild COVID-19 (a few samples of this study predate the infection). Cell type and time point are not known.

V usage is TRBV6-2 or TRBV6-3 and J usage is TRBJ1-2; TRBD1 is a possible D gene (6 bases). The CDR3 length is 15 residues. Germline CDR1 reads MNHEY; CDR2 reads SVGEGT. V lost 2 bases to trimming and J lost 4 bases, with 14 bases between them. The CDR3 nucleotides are TGTGCCAGCAGTTACCTCGGGGGCGGTAGCTATGGCTACACCTTC. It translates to CASSYLGGGSYGYTF.

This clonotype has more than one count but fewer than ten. CDR3 in DNA: TGCAGCGTTCTTGGTAGGCACTACCAAGAGACCCAGTACTTC. Protein sequence: CSVLGRHYQETQYF. The chain couples TRBV29-1 to TRBJ2-5; D uncertain. Trimming pared 5 bases from V and 0 bases from J, leaving 13 bases between. From germline, CDR1 is SQVTM and CDR2 ANQGSEA. CDR3 size: 14 residues.

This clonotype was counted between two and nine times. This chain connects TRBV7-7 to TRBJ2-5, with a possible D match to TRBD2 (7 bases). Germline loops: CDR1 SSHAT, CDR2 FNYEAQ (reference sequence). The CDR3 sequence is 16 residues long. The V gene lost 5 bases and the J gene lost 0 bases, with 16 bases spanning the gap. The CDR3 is CASSPLRGGNQETQYF. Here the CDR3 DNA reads TGTGCCAGCAGCCCCCTCCGCGGGGGCAACCAAGAGACCCAGTACTTC.

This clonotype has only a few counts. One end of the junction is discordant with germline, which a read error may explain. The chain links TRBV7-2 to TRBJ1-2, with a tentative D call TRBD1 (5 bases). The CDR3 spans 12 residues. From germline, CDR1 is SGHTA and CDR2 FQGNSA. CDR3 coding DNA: TGTGCCACCTCGGGGCAGGTCTATGACTACACCTTC. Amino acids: CATSGQVYDYTF.

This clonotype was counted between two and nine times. For the CDR3, the DNA is TGTGCCAGCAGCCTGACTGATCAGCCCCAGCATTTT. This sequence encodes CASSLTDQPQHF. The chain links TRBV12-3 or TRBV12-4 to TRBJ1-5; D remains ambiguous. The CDR3 is made up of 12 amino acids. V was trimmed by 6 bases and J by 5 bases, leaving 8 bases between them.

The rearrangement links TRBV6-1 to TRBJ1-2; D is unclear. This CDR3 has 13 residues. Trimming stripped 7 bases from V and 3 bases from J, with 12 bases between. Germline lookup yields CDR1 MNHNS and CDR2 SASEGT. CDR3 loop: CASMVPEHYGYTF. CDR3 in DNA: TGTGCCAGCATGGTTCCCGAACACTATGGCTACACCTTC.